This TCR beta chain is drawn from a study of human T cells and chemical hapten exposure. General observations from the study: Sensitizing to DPC left TCRs with a frequency above 1 in 1000 unaltered.

Individual cDNA molecules (in the library) carried attached unique molecular identifiers. In the original analysis: Counting gave a median of 95,638 TCRs per sample, with values ranging from about 23,224 to 700,000. TCRdb re-called the RACE reads through MiXCR, storing one row per CDR3 protein. None of the V and J calls come from the authors' own analysis; TCRdb made them. The sample includes 55,000 to 85,000 distinct CDR3 sequences, roughly 9.8% of them seen just once. This clonotype was recorded many times. As yet, its antigen is unknown. The CDR3 runs to 15 residues. Unmatched junction bases numbered 6, after V lost 7 bases and J lost 4 bases. CDR1 and CDR2 from the germline V gene are LNHDA and SQIVND (reference sequence). Time point defined: patch test 1, 2 weeks after DPC sensitization. Treatment: therapeutic diphenylcyclopropenone sensitization with weekly scalp DPC.

The clonotype originates from a woman in her thirties or forties with alopecia areata. Some clones in this sample may be carry-over from other donors' samples. The sample in question was whole blood, obtained in connection with sensitization to the hapten diphenylcyclopropenone (DPC). V gene TRBV19 combines with J gene TRBJ1-5; 11 positions agree with TRBD1. Here the CDR3 reads CASTGDRGRNQPQHF. CDR3 bases: TGTGCCAGTACGGGGGACAGGGGGAGAAATCAGCCCCAGCATTTT.